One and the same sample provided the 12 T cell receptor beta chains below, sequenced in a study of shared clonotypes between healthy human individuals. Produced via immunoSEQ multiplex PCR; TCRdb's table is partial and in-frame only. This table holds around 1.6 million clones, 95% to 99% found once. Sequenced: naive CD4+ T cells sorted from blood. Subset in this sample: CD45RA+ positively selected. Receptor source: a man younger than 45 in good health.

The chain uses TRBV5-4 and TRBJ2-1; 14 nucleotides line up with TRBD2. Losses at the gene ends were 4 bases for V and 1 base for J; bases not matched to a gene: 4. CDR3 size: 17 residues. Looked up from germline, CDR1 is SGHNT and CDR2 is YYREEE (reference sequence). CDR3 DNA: TGTGCCAGCAGCCCGGGGACTAGCGGGAGTTCCTACAATGAGCAGTTCTTC. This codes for CASSPGTSGSSYNEQFF.

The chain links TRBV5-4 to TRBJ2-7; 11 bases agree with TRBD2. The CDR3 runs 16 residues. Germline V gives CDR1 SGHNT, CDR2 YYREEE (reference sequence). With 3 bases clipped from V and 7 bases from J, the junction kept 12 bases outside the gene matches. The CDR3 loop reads CASSSYLGLAGGEQYF. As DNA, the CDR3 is TGTGCCAGCAGCTCTTACCTAGGGCTAGCGGGAGGAGAGCAGTACTTC.

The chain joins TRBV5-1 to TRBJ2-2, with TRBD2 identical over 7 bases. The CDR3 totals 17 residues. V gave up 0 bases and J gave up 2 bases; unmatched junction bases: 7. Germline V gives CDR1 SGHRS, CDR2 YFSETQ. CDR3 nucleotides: TGCGCCAGCAGCTTGGACCCTAGCGGCACTAACACCGGGGAGCTGTTTTTT. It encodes CASSLDPSGTNTGELFF.

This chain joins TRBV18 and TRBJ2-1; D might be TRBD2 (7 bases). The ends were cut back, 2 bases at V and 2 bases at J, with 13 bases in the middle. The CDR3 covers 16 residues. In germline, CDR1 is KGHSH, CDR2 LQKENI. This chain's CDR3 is CASSPAGRGTYNEQFF. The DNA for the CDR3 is TGTGCCAGCTCACCAGCGGGGAGGGGGACCTACAATGAGCAGTTCTTC.

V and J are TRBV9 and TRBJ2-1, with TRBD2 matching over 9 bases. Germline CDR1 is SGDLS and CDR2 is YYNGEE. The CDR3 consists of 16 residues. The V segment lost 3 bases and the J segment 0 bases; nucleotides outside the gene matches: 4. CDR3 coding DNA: TGTGCCAGCAGCGCTAGCGGGAAAGGCTCCTACAATGAGCAGTTCTTC. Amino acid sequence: CASSASGKGSYNEQFF.

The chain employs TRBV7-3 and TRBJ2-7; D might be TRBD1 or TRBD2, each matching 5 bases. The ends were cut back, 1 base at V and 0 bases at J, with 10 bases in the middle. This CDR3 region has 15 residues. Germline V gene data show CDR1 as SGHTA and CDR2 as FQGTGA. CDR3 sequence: CASSLMVGGSYEQYF. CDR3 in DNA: TGTGCCAGCAGCTTAATGGTTGGGGGCTCCTACGAGCAGTACTTC.

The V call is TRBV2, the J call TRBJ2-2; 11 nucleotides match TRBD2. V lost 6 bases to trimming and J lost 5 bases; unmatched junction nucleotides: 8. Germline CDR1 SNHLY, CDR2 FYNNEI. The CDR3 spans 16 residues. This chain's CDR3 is CASSRTSGSLTGELFF. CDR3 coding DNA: TGTGCCAGCAGCCGTACTAGCGGGAGTTTAACCGGGGAGCTGTTTTTT.

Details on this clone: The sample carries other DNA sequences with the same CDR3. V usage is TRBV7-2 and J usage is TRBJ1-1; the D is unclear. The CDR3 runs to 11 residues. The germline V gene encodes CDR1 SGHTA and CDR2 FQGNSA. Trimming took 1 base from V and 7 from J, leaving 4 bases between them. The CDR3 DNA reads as TGTGCCAGCAGCTTAGGCGGTGAAGCTTTCTTT. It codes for CASSLGGEAFF.

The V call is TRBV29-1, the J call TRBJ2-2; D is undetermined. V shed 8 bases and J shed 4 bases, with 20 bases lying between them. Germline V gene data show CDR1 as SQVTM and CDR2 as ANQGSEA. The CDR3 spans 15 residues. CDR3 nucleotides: TGCAGCTGCCGTACGGAAGGGTGGGGCACCGGGGAGCTGTTTTTT. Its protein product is CSCRTEGWGTGELFF.

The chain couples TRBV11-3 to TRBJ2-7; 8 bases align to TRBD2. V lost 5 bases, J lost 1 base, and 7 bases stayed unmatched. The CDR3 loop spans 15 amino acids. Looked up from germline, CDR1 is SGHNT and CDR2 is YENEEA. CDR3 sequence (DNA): TGTGCCAGCAGCACTACTAGCGGTCCTTCCTACGAGCAGTACTTC. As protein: CASSTTSGPSYEQYF. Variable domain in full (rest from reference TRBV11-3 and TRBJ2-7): EAGVVQSPRYKIIEKKQPVAFWCNPISGHNTLYWYLQNLGQGPELLIRYENEEAVDDSQLPKDRFSAERLKGVDSTLKIQPAELGDSAVYLCASSTTSGPSYEQYFGPGTRLTVT.

CDR3 sequence: CASSLARGGHGETQYF. CDR3 bases: TGTGCCAGCAGCTTGGCGAGAGGCGGCCATGGCGAGACCCAGTACTTC. V usage is TRBV5-6 and J usage is TRBJ2-5; D not resolved. The ends were cut back, 0 bases at V and 5 bases at J, with 17 bases in the middle. This CDR3 region has 16 residues. Per the germline V gene, CDR1 is SGHDT and CDR2 is YYEEEE.

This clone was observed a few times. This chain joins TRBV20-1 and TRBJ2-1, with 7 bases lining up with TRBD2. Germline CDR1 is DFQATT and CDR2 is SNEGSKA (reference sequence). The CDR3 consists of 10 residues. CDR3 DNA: TGCAGGCGGGACTATAATGAGCAGTTCTTC. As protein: CRRDYNEQFF.